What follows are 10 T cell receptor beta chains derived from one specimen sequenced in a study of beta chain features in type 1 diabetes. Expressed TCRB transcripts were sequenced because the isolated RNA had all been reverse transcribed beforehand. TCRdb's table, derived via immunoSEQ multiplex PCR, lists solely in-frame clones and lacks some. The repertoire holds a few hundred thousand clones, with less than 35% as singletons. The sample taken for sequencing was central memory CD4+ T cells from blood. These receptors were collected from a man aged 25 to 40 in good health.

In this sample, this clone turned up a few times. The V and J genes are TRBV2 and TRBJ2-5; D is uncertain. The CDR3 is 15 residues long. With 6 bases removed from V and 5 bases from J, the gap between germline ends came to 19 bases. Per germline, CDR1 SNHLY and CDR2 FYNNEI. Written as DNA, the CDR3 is TGTGCCAGCAGCGAACCGGGCTCCTTTACGGAGACCCAGTACTTC. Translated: CASSEPGSFTETQYF.

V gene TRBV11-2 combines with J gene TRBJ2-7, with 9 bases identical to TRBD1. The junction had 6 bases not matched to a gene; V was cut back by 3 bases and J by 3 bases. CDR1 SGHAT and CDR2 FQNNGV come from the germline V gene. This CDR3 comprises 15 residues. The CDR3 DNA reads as TGTGCCAGCAGCTTTAGGACAGGGGAAAGCTACGAGCAGTACTTC. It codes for CASSFRTGESYEQYF.

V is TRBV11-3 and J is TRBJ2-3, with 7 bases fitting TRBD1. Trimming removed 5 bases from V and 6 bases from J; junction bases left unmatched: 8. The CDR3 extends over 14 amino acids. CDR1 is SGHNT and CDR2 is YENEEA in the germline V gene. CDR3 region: CASSLGQPADTQYF. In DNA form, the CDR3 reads TGTGCCAGCAGCCTGGGACAGCCGGCGGATACGCAGTATTTT.

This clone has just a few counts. In DNA form, the CDR3 reads TGTGCCGGGTCTCGACCGAATCAGCCCCAGCATTTT. Translating it yields CAGSRPNQPQHF. This chain uses TRBV30 with TRBJ1-5; D unresolved. The V end lost 8 bases, the J end lost 4 bases, and 12 bases lay between the germline ends. Germline V CDR1 and CDR2: GTSNPN, SVGIG (reference sequence). The CDR3 spans 12 residues.

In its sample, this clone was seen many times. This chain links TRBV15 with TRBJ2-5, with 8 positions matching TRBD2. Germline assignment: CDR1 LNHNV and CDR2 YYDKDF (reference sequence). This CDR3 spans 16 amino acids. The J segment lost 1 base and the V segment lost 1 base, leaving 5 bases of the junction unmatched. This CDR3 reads CATSRGAGGTQETQYF. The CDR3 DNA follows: TGTGCCACCAGCAGAGGCGCGGGGGGCACCCAAGAGACCCAGTACTTC.

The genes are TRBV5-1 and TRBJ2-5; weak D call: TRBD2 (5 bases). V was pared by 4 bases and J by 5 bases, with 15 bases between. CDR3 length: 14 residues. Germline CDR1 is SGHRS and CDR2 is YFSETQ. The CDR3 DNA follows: TGCGCCAGCAGCCCCGGCTCGCAGCGGGAGACCCAGTACTTC. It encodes CASSPGSQRETQYF.

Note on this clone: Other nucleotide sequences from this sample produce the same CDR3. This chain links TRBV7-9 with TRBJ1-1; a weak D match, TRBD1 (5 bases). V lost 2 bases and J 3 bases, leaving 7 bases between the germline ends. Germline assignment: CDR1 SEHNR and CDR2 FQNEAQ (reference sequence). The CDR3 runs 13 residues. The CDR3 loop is CASSLSRDTEAFF. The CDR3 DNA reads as TGTGCCAGCAGCTTATCCAGGGACACTGAAGCTTTCTTT.

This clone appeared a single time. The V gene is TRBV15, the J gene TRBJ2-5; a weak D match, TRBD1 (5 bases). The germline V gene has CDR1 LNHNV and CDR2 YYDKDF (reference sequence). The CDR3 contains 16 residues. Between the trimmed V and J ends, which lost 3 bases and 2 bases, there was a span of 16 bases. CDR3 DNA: TGTGCCACCAGCAGGCCGGGCTCAGGGTCTCAAGAGACCCAGTACTTC. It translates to CATSRPGSGSQETQYF.

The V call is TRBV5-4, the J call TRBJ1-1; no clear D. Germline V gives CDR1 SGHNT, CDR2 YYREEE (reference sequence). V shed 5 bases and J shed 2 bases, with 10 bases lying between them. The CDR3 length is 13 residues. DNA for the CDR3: TGTGCCAGCAGTGGCGGGCCCAACACTGAAGCTTTCTTT. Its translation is CASSGGPNTEAFF.

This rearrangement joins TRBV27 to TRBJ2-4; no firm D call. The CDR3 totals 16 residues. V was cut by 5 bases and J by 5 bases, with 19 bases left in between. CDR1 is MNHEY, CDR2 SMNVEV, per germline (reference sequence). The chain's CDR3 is CASSPMTYLRENIQYF. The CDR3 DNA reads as TGTGCCAGCAGTCCCATGACGTATCTAAGGGAAAACATTCAGTACTTC.